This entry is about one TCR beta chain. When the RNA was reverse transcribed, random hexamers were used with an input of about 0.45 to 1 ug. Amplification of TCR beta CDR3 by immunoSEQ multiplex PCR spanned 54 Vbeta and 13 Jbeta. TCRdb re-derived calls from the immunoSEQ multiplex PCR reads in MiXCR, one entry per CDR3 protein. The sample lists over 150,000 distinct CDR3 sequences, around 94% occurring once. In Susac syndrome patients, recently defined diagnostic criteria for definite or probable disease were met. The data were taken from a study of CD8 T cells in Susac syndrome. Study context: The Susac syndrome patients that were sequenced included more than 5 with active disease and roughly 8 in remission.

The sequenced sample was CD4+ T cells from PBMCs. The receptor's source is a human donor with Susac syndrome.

In DNA, the CDR3 is TGCGCCAGCAGCCAAGATCCAGCGGCAAGCTCCTACAATGAGCAGTTCTTC. It specifies CASSQDPAASSYNEQFF. This chain joins TRBV4-3 and TRBJ2-1; D is perhaps TRBD2 (5 bases). Germline V CDR1 and CDR2: LGHNA, YSLEER. Trimming stripped 0 bases from V and 0 bases from J, with 12 bases between. CDR3 length: 17 residues.